The 4 T cell receptor beta chains below all came from one sample that was sequenced in a study of blood T cells in healthy people across ages. A sample-barcoded 5' primer and a J-beta primer mix were used in a second PCR of about 7 to 12 cycles. Each CDR3 protein is one row after TCRdb ran MiXCR on the 5' RACE reads. The sample has about 1.4 million distinct CDR3 sequences; approximately 60% are singletons. Sequencing input: blood. The receptors were sampled from a man aged 18 to 30 in good health.

A remark on this clonotype: The junction does not match germline at one end; this may be a read error. This chain uses TRBV6-5 with TRBJ2-1; TRBD2 aligns across 9 bases. Germline loops: CDR1 MNHEY, CDR2 SVGAGI. The CDR3 is 16 amino acids. This CDR3 is CASSYSIAGGANEQFF. In DNA, the CDR3 is TGCGCCAGCAGTTACTCAATCGCGGGAGGGGCCAATGAGCAGTTCTTC.

This clonotype was seen once. The J gene is TRBJ2-3, the V gene TRBV3-1; D is unclear. Per the germline V gene, CDR1 is LGHDT and CDR2 is YNNKEL (reference sequence). The CDR3 runs to 15 residues. V was pared by 4 bases and J by 2 bases, with 13 bases between. In nucleotides, the CDR3 is TGTGCCAGCAGCCGATCGACTGTTTCCACAGATACGCAGTATTTT. Encoded protein: CASSRSTVSTDTQYF.

The gene calls are TRBV27 and TRBJ2-4; possibly TRBD1 for D (5 bases). Per the germline V gene, CDR1 is MNHEY and CDR2 is SMNVEV (reference sequence). V was trimmed by 4 bases and J by 5 bases, leaving 9 bases between them. The length of the CDR3 is 13 residues. The CDR3 sequence is CASSYSTENIQYF. The CDR3 DNA reads as TGTGCCAGCAGTTATTCGACAGAAAACATTCAGTACTTC.

The chain employs TRBV5-5 and TRBJ2-7; D is perhaps TRBD1 (6 bases). Trimming pared 0 bases from V and 6 bases from J, leaving 10 bases between. Germline V lookup: CDR1 SGHKS, CDR2 YYEKEE (reference sequence). The length of the CDR3 is 13 residues. The CDR3 DNA follows: TGTGCCAGCAGCTTGGCCAGAGGGGGCGAGCAGTACTTC. Protein sequence: CASSLARGGEQYF.